The present entry profiles one TCR beta chain with its context. Its antigen target is currently unknown. Qualities for individual bases were not recorded, and no much larger clone is one base off. TCRbeta CDR3 regions were sequenced with the immunoSEQ Assay. After extraction, genomic DNA underwent amplification by bias-controlled multiplex PCR, followed by high-throughput sequencing. Per the original workflow: To quantify the absolute abundance of every unique TCRbeta CDR3 region, sequences were collapsed and filtered. T cell fraction was estimated by normalizing TCRbeta template counts to usable DNA, with usable DNA measured through amplification of reference genes found in all nucleated cells. Repertoire TCRs were annotated as SARS-CoV-2-specific by exact matching of V gene, CDR3 amino acid sequence and J gene to a known reactive TCR set. The reference SARS-CoV-2 TCR set was derived from MIRA and filtered for enrichment in COVID-19-positive ImmuneCODE repertoires, a step that removed public or cross-reactive TCRs. Using the MIRA antigens, annotated TCRs were further analysed by specific ORF or by position within an ORF. Depth was the summed frequency of annotated unique rearrangements, while breadth was defined as annotated unique rearrangements over total unique productive rearrangements. TCR breadth was compared between groups using two-sided Wilcoxon rank-sum tests. The immuneACCESS repertoire file appears here via TCRdb, limited to in-frame rearrangements. These files lack a portion of the clones; in checked studies, under half of the deficit traces to unresolved V genes, and the cause of the others is not known. Clonal size and the V and J genes are those of that table, whereas D and trimming came from the DNA. The sample table lists fewer than 400,000 clones, approximately 91% of them with a count of one. 3% to 3.5% of the sample is in the top ten clones.

This sample's treatment or condition label indicates: roughly 19 received Ad26.COV2.S at low or high dose, single or two shots; roughly five received placebo; per-sample allocation not given. For vaccine and placebo recipients, the sequenced repertoires came from samples collected on day 63 after the first injection. Between 29 July and 7 August 2020, Cohort 1b enrolled some 25 adults aged 18-55 years at one site in Boston, USA. Ad26.COV2.S was a replication-incompetent adenovirus type 26 vector that expressed a prefusion-stabilized SARS-CoV-2 spike protein derived from the original Wuhan strain. The sample comes from a study of Ad26.COV2.S vaccination and SARS-CoV-2 variants (dated by TCRdb to 2020 to 2022). About the investigation overall: Vaccine-arm donors were drawn from COV1001, a multicentre, randomized, double-blind, placebo-controlled phase I-IIa trial of Ad26.COV2.S in healthy adults. Ad26.COV2.S was administered intramuscularly at a dose of 5x10^10 or 1x10^11 viral particles, either as one shot or as two shots given 56 days apart. The specificity and breadth of SARS-CoV-2-reactive T cell receptors after Ad26.COV2.S vaccination were assessed by TCRbeta repertoire sequencing. A total of approximately 30 samples were included in the TCR-sequenced set, comprising roughly 19 Ad26.COV2.S vaccine recipients, 5 placebo recipients and 8 SARS-CoV-2 convalescent individuals. Participants in the trial were split at random into five groups of five each, receiving low-dose or high-dose Ad26.COV2.S once or twice, or else placebo on both occasions. Investigators did not know the trial group allocation while performing experiments and assessing outcomes.

Overall study outcomes, separate from this receptor: Spike-specific TCR breadth was higher in Ad26.COV2.S recipients than in placebo recipients (P = 0.0014). After vaccination, spike-specific CD8+ and CD4+ T cell responses were reported to show substantial breadth. The authors noted that total T cell responses may have been underestimated by the TCR breadth and depth analyses. The study was not powered to compare responses between vaccine doses or regimens. Vaccine and placebo recipients had comparable non-spike TCR breadth, which fits with the vaccine containing only spike.

The CDR3 contains 13 residues, cysteine and phenylalanine counted. The sequence is cut down to CDR3 DNA, 39 bases in frame from base 1. The V end loses 5 bases and the J end loses 9 bases, and a stretch of 14 bases separates them. This clonotype was sampled from a person between 18 and 65 years old who received the Ad26.COV2.S COVID-19 vaccine or a placebo. The V and J segments used are TRBV12-3 or TRBV12-4 and TRBJ2-1, and possibly TRBD2, on 5 matching bases. This material consisted of peripheral blood, taken in a trial of Ad26.COV2.S vaccine versus placebo. CDR3 loop: CASSPGLGAEQFF. The nucleotide sequence is given as TGTGCCAGCAGTCCGGGGTTAGGAGCTGAGCAGTTCTTC.